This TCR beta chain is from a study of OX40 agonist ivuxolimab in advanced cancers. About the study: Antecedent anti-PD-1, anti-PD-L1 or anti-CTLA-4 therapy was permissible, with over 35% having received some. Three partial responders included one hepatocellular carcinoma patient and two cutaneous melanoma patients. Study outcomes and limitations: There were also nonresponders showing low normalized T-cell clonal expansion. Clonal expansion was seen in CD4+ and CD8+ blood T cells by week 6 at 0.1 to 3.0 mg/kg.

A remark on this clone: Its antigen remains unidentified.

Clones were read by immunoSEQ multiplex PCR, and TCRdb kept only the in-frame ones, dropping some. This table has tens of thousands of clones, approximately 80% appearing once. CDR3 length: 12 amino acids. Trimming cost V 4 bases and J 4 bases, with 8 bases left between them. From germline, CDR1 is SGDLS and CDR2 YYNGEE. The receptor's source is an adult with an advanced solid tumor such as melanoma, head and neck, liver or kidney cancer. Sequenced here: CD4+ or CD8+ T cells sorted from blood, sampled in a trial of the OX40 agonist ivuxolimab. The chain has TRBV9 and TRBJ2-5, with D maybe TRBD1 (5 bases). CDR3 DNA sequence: TGTGCCAGCAGCCATCAGGGAGAGACCCAGTACTTC. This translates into CASSHQGETQYF.